The 29 T cell receptor beta chains in this list originate from one sample, sequenced in a study of cytomegalovirus exposure and HLA in healthy donors. The protocol was immunoSEQ multiplex PCR, while the TCRdb copy is restricted to in-frame clones and leaves out a portion. The sample consists of around 91,000 clones, over 85% of them appearing once. The sample taken for sequencing was PBMCs. Every receptor here comes from a woman aged 25 to 39 in good health and CMV-seropositive.

This chain joins TRBV4-2 and TRBJ2-6; D might be TRBD1 (5 bases). CDR3 length: 19 residues. Germline V gene sequence: CDR1 LGHNA, CDR2 YNFKEQ. Trimming took off 0 bases at V and 0 bases at J, with 15 bases between the two ends. The CDR3 loop is CASSQDKGWRYSGANVLTF. In DNA, the CDR3 is TGTGCCAGCAGCCAAGATAAGGGGTGGCGGTACTCTGGGGCCAACGTCCTGACTTTC.

The genes are TRBV19 and TRBJ2-7; no clear D. This CDR3 contains 13 residues. The V end lost 0 bases, the J end lost 3 bases, and 6 bases lay between the germline ends. Germline assignment: CDR1 LNHDA and CDR2 SQIVND (reference sequence). The chain's CDR3 is CASSIDSNYEQYF. The CDR3 DNA is TGTGCCAGTAGTATAGATTCCAACTACGAGCAGTACTTC. Filled out from reference TRBV19 and TRBJ2-7, the complete variable domain reads DGGITQSPKYLFRKEGQNVTLSCEQNLNHDAMYWYRQDPGQGLRLIYYSQIVNDFQKGDIAEGYSVSREKKESFPLTVTSAQKNPTAFYLCASSIDSNYEQYFGPGTRLTVT.

The gene calls are TRBV7-2 and TRBJ2-7; 10 bases fit TRBD2. Trimming took 3 bases from V and 3 from J; bases not matched to a gene: 11. Germline CDR1 reads SGHTA; CDR2 reads FQGNSA. The CDR3 spans 17 residues. In DNA, the CDR3 is TGTGCCAGCAGCTTGCGGACTAGCGGAAATAAGCTCTACGAGCAGTACTTC. The encoded protein is CASSLRTSGNKLYEQYF.

V and J are TRBV5-5 and TRBJ2-7, with 7 bases matching TRBD2. The CDR3 is made up of 16 amino acids. Germline V gene data show CDR1 as SGHKS and CDR2 as YYEKEE (reference sequence). V was clipped by 0 bases and J by 1 base; unmatched bases: 7. The CDR3, as DNA: TGTGCCAGCAGCTTGGATTTAACGGGAGGTTCCTACGAGCAGTACTTC. Amino acid sequence: CASSLDLTGGSYEQYF.

The chain has TRBV5-4 and TRBJ1-2; 7 bases agree with TRBD1. The CDR3 contains 16 residues. J gave up 6 bases and V 0 bases, and 11 bases lay outside the gene matches. Germline assignment: CDR1 SGHNT and CDR2 YYREEE (reference sequence). The CDR3 spells CASSLEGGGRIDGYTF. Written as DNA, the CDR3 is TGTGCCAGCAGCTTGGAAGGAGGGGGCCGGATCGATGGCTACACCTTC.

The V gene is TRBV18, the J gene TRBJ2-4; D is unresolved. The CDR3 covers 15 residues. From germline, CDR1 is KGHSH and CDR2 LQKENI. Trimming cost V 6 bases and J 2 bases, with 14 bases left between them. The CDR3 region has the DNA TGTGCCAGCTCGCCGACACCCCCGCCCAAAAACATTCAGTACTTC. Protein sequence: CASSPTPPPKNIQYF.

J is TRBJ2-7 and V is TRBV7-8; weak D call: TRBD1 (5 bases). The CDR3 is 15 amino acids. Germline V gives CDR1 SGHVS, CDR2 FQNEAQ. The V end lost 6 bases, the J end lost 0 bases, and 15 bases lay between the germline ends. This CDR3 reads CASRMGRANSYEQYF. In nucleotides, the CDR3 is TGTGCCAGCAGAATGGGCAGGGCCAACTCCTACGAGCAGTACTTC. The full variable domain, with the rest looked up from reference TRBV7-8 and TRBJ2-7, is GAGVSQSPRYKVAKRGQDVALRCDPISGHVSLFWYQQALGQGPEFLTYFQNEAQLDKSGLPSDRFFAERPEGSVSTLKIQRTQQEDSAVYLCASRMGRANSYEQYFGPGTRLTVT.

The chain has TRBV11-2 and TRBJ2-3, with TRBD1 matching 8 bases. Germline V gene data show CDR1 as SGHAT and CDR2 as FQNNGV. J was trimmed by 1 base and V by 3 bases; bases with no gene match: 3. There are 15 residues in the CDR3. The CDR3 DNA reads as TGTGCCAGCAGCTTTCAGGGGGCTGGCACAGATACGCAGTATTTT. Protein: CASSFQGAGTDTQYF.

V usage is TRBV10-3 and J usage is TRBJ2-3; 11 bases are shared with TRBD2. Germline V gene sequence: CDR1 ENHRY, CDR2 SYGVKD. V was pared by 3 bases and J by 4 bases, with 3 bases of the junction left unmatched. The CDR3 is 15 amino acids. The CDR3 region is CAISEIAGGSDTQYF. The CDR3, as DNA: TGTGCCATCAGTGAAATAGCGGGAGGGTCAGATACGCAGTATTTT.

The V gene is TRBV19, the J gene TRBJ2-7, with 10 bases identical to TRBD1. This CDR3 comprises 15 residues. CDR1 LNHDA and CDR2 SQIVND come from the germline V gene (reference sequence). Trimming removed 6 bases from V and 6 bases from J; junction bases left unmatched: 11. This chain's CDR3 is CASSLPGQGEVEQYF. The CDR3 region has the DNA TGTGCCAGTAGCTTGCCCGGACAGGGGGAGGTCGAGCAGTACTTC.

In this sample, this clone turned up a few times. The chain combines TRBV2 with TRBJ2-7; a possible D gene is TRBD1 (5 bases). This CDR3 has 14 residues. Germline V gene data show CDR1 as SNHLY and CDR2 as FYNNEI. V was shortened by 6 bases and J by 0 bases, with 12 bases between the two germline ends. The CDR3: CASSARTNSYEQYF. The CDR3 DNA reads TGTGCCAGCAGCGCTAGGACAAACTCCTACGAGCAGTACTTC.

The V gene is TRBV15, the J gene TRBJ2-1; maybe TRBD2 (6 bases). Trimming removed 6 bases at V and 5 bases at J, with 20 bases between. The CDR3 is 16 residues long. CDR1 and CDR2 from the germline V gene are LNHNV and YYDKDF (reference sequence). The CDR3 protein is CATSELAPGDDNEQFF. CDR3 DNA: TGTGCCACCAGTGAATTAGCCCCGGGGGATGACAATGAGCAGTTCTTC.

J is TRBJ2-1 and V is TRBV30; tentatively, D is TRBD2 (5 bases). V was shortened by 0 bases and J by 12 bases, with 12 bases between the two germline ends. This CDR3 contains 12 residues. The V gene's germline CDR1 is GTSNPN and CDR2 SVGIG (reference sequence). CDR3 region: CAWSVAGSRQFF. CDR3 DNA: TGTGCCTGGAGTGTGGCGGGCTCTAGGCAGTTCTTC.

This clone is a singleton in its sample. The rearrangement uses TRBV6-5 and TRBJ2-1; maybe TRBD1 (5 bases). The germline V and J ends were trimmed by 2 bases and 1 base, with 9 bases remaining between them. CDR3 size: 15 residues. The germline V gene encodes CDR1 MNHEY and CDR2 SVGAGI. CDR3 residues: CASSYEAGSYNEQFF. CDR3 sequence (DNA): TGTGCCAGCAGTTACGAGGCAGGGTCCTACAATGAGCAGTTCTTC.

The chain uses TRBV5-5 and TRBJ2-7; TRBD1 aligns across 7 bases. Germline V gives CDR1 SGHKS, CDR2 YYEKEE (reference sequence). Germline trimming cut 0 bases from V and 2 bases from J; bases unmatched to any gene: 2. This CDR3 has 14 amino acids. The CDR3 coding sequence is TGTGCCAGCAGCTTGGGACAGGGTCCCTACGAGCAGTACTTC. Protein: CASSLGQGPYEQYF. Based on the CDR3 plus reference TRBV5-5 and TRBJ2-7, the full variable domain is DAGVTQSPTHLIKTRGQQVTLRCSPISGHKSVSWYQQVLGQGPQFIFQYYEKEERGRGNFPDRFSARQFPNYSSELNVNALLLGDSALYLCASSLGQGPYEQYFGPGTRLTVT.

This clone was seen only once. This chain uses TRBV11-2 with TRBJ2-2; possible D gene TRBD1, 6 bases. The CDR3 sequence is 14 residues long. Trimming took 2 bases from V and 7 from J, leaving 11 bases between them. Germline V gene data show CDR1 as SGHAT and CDR2 as FQNNGV. The CDR3 nucleotides read TGTGCCAGCAGCTTAACCACAGGGCACGGGGAGCTGTTTTTT. Its protein is CASSLTTGHGELFF.

V is TRBV11-2 and J is TRBJ2-2; 7 bases align to TRBD2. J was trimmed by 6 bases and V by 1 base; bases with no gene match: 5. CDR3 length: 15 residues. Germline V CDR1 and CDR2: SGHAT, FQNNGV. The CDR3 here is CASSLGGSEAGELFF. DNA of the CDR3: TGTGCCAGCAGCTTAGGCGGGAGTGAGGCCGGGGAGCTGTTTTTT. Full variable domain (rest looked up from reference TRBV11-2 and TRBJ2-2): EAGVAQSPRYKIIEKRQSVAFWCNPISGHATLYWYQQILGQGPKLLIQFQNNGVVDDSQLPKDRFSAERLKGVDSTLKIQPAKLEDSAVYLCASSLGGSEAGELFFGEGSRLTVL.

This chain links TRBV9 with TRBJ2-2, with TRBD2 identical over 9 bases. This CDR3 has 17 residues. CDR1 is SGDLS and CDR2 is YYNGEE in the germline V gene. The J segment lost 4 bases and the V segment lost 0 bases, leaving 7 bases of the junction unmatched. The CDR3 DNA reads TGTGCCAGCAGCGTAGGGGTAGCGGGAGTGGTCACCGGGGAGCTGTTTTTT. Protein: CASSVGVAGVVTGELFF.

The rearrangement links TRBV12-5 to TRBJ2-5; 7 bases agree with TRBD2. The CDR3 is 15 amino acids. From germline, CDR1 is LGHNT and CDR2 FRNRAP. V was pared by 2 bases and J by 2 bases, with 5 bases of the junction left unmatched. CDR3 DNA: TGTGCTAGTGGTTTGTGGTCTAGCGGACAAGAGACCCAGTACTTC. Protein sequence: CASGLWSSGQETQYF.

This sequence joins TRBV4-1 and TRBJ2-7, with 8 bases fitting TRBD1. CDR3 length equals 13 residues. The germline gives CDR1 MGHRA, CDR2 YSYEKL. Unmatched junction bases numbered 1, after V lost 6 bases and J lost 0 bases. The CDR3 sequence: CASRGTGSYEQYF. Written as DNA, the CDR3 is TGCGCCAGCAGGGGGACAGGCTCCTACGAGCAGTACTTC.

This rearrangement joins TRBV5-1 to TRBJ2-1; TRBD2 matches at 9 bases. Trimming removed 0 bases from V and 8 bases from J; junction bases left unmatched: 6. CDR3 length: 15 residues. The germline CDR1 and CDR2 sequences are SGHRS and YFSETQ. DNA for the CDR3: TGCGCCAGCAGCTTGGGGGTAGCGGGAGTGCATGAGCAGTTCTTC. Its protein product is CASSLGVAGVHEQFF.

This clone is a singleton in its sample. The chain has TRBV7-9 and TRBJ2-3, with D possibly matching TRBD1 (6 bases). This CDR3 is 16 amino acids long. From germline, CDR1 is SEHNR and CDR2 FQNEAQ (reference sequence). Between the trimmed V and J ends, which lost 0 bases and 4 bases, there was a span of 14 bases. Written as DNA, the CDR3 is TGTGCCAGCAGCTTAGCGGCAGGGGCGTTCGCAGATACGCAGTATTTT. It yields the protein CASSLAAGAFADTQYF.

The V call is TRBV5-1, the J call TRBJ2-5, with 12 bases aligning to TRBD2. The germline CDR1 and CDR2 sequences are SGHRS and YFSETQ. The length of the CDR3 is 17 residues. V lost 4 bases to trimming and J lost 1 base; unmatched junction nucleotides: 8. The chain's CDR3 is CASSHTWTSGVQETQYF. The DNA for the CDR3 is TGCGCCAGCAGCCACACATGGACTAGCGGGGTCCAAGAGACCCAGTACTTC.

The CDR3 DNA sequence: TGTGCCAGCAGCGTGCGGGCGGCAGATACGCAGTATTTT. Translating gives CASSVRAADTQYF. V gene TRBV5-4 combines with J gene TRBJ2-3; D is perhaps TRBD2 (5 bases). CDR1 and CDR2 (germline): SGHNT, YYREEE (reference sequence). V lost 4 bases, J lost 4 bases, and 10 bases lay in between. This CDR3 has 13 amino acids.

This clone was found once. V usage is TRBV28 and J usage is TRBJ2-2; the D gene is possibly TRBD1 (6 bases). V dropped 3 bases and J dropped 2 bases, with 13 bases sitting between them. Germline CDR1 is MDHEN and CDR2 is SYDVKM. This CDR3 comprises 16 residues. Here the CDR3 reads CASSFLDRSNTGELFF. The CDR3 DNA follows: TGTGCCAGCAGTTTTTTAGACAGGAGCAACACCGGGGAGCTGTTTTTT.

CDR3 sequence (DNA): TGTGCCAGTAGTACCACAGGCTATGGCTACACCTTC. As protein: CASSTTGYGYTF. The chain has TRBV19 and TRBJ1-2, with D perhaps matching TRBD1 (5 bases). CDR1 and CDR2 (germline): LNHDA, SQIVND (reference sequence). V was shortened by 4 bases and J by 4 bases, with 7 bases between the two germline ends. The CDR3 has 12 amino acids.

V and J are TRBV28 and TRBJ1-1; 8 nucleotides agree with TRBD1. Germline V gene data show CDR1 as MDHEN and CDR2 as SYDVKM. V shed 2 bases, J shed 2 bases, and the junction held 4 bases outside the gene matches. This CDR3 contains 15 residues. The CDR3 spells CASSLAGTGNTEAFF. In nucleotides, the CDR3 is TGTGCCAGCAGTTTAGCCGGGACAGGAAACACTGAAGCTTTCTTT.

The genes are TRBV27 and TRBJ2-7; TRBD2 might be the D (6 bases). Trimming removed 6 bases from V and 6 bases from J, with 12 bases in between. Germline-derived CDR1 and CDR2 are MNHEY and SMNVEV (reference sequence). CDR3 length: 12 residues. This CDR3 is CASRGNGGEQYF. The CDR3 bases are TGTGCCAGCAGGGGGAACGGGGGCGAGCAGTACTTC.

V is TRBV7-2 and J is TRBJ2-3, with a weak D call TRBD2 (5 bases). This CDR3 has 14 amino acids. Looked up from germline, CDR1 is SGHTA and CDR2 is FQGNSA. Trimming pared 3 bases from V and 1 base from J, leaving 8 bases between. CDR3 in DNA: TGTGCCAGCAGCTTGAGCGGTGGCACAGATACGCAGTATTTT. Its protein is CASSLSGGTDTQYF.